The rows below give T cell receptor beta chains drawn from one sample of a study of shared clonotypes between healthy human individuals. This table comes from immunoSEQ multiplex PCR, and its TCRdb copy is limited to in-frame clones, with some not included. The top ten hold 0.39% of the sample, which has approximately 2.3 million clones, more than 85% seen once. Sequenced sample: naive CD4+ T cells from PBMCs. The receptors derive from a man aged 18 to 30 in good health. Some clones in this sample may be carry-over from other donors' samples. Each CDR3 is given without its conserved first and last residue. A D gene is named only where the DNA matches it firmly. The size of a clone is reported for some rows only, either as once, few or many, or as a class for expanded clones.

V gene: TRBV28
CDR3 length: 13
clone size: NA
D gene: NA
J gene: TRBJ1-1
CDR3 protein: ASSLSAYMNTEAF

V gene: TRBV15
CDR3 length: 9
clone size: once
D gene: NA
J gene: TRBJ1-2
CDR3 protein: ATSGTRGYT

V gene: TRBV7-8
CDR3 length: 15
clone size: NA
D gene: TRBD2
J gene: TRBJ2-1
CDR3 protein: ASSLAFSSGSYNEQF

V gene: TRBV18
CDR3 length: 11
clone size: NA
D gene: NA
J gene: TRBJ1-1
CDR3 protein: ASSLGQNTEAF

V gene: TRBV6-4
CDR3 length: 13
clone size: NA
D gene: TRBD1
J gene: TRBJ2-1
CDR3 protein: ASSDTGTGDNEQF

V gene: TRBV7-9
CDR3 length: 13
clone size: NA
D gene: TRBD1
J gene: TRBJ2-2
CDR3 protein: ASSNGQVNTGELF

V gene: TRBV4-1
CDR3 length: 14
clone size: NA
D gene: TRBD2
J gene: TRBJ2-3
CDR3 protein: ASSQGLAGSPDTQY

V gene: TRBV6-5
CDR3 length: 11
clone size: NA
D gene: NA
J gene: TRBJ1-5
CDR3 protein: ASSGGADQPQH

V gene: TRBV4-1
CDR3 length: 13
clone size: NA
D gene: TRBD2
J gene: TRBJ2-1
CDR3 protein: ASSPGLAAYNEQF

V gene: TRBV5-1
CDR3 length: 11
clone size: NA
D gene: NA
J gene: TRBJ1-5
CDR3 protein: ASSQEPNQPQH

V gene: TRBV5-1
CDR3 length: 12
clone size: NA
D gene: NA
J gene: TRBJ2-7
CDR3 protein: ASSPPGTSVEQY

V gene: TRBV19
CDR3 length: 14
clone size: NA
D gene: NA
J gene: TRBJ1-4
CDR3 protein: ASRQSSLATNEKLF

V gene: TRBV5-1
CDR3 length: 13
clone size: NA
D gene: TRBD1
J gene: TRBJ2-1
CDR3 protein: ASTLEGATWDEQF

V gene: TRBV6-6
CDR3 length: 11
clone size: once
D gene: NA
J gene: TRBJ1-1
CDR3 protein: ASTRTANTEAF

V gene: TRBV5-4
CDR3 length: 13
clone size: NA
D gene: NA
J gene: TRBJ2-1
CDR3 protein: ASSQNTVSYNEQF

V gene: TRBV9
CDR3 length: 14
clone size: NA
D gene: NA
J gene: TRBJ1-2
CDR3 protein: ASSVSSQGEVGGYT